This TCR beta chain was found in a study of response to subunit inactivated influenza vaccine (dated by TCRdb to between 2017 and 2018). In the study overall: Deep quantitative T cell receptor repertoire profiling was used in the study to track responses to a trivalent subunit inactivated influenza vaccine.

Libraries were built with RT-PCR. The data were produced on an Illumina HiSeq 2500. TCRdb's own reprocessing of the public reads used fastp at Q25 and MiXCR and kept productive beta chains. For every CDR3 protein sequence, its rows merge into one entry that carries the most common genes and DNA. A total of 800,000 to 1,000,000 distinct CDR3 sequences appear in this sample, 21% of them only once. The leading ten clones occupy about 10% of the sample. The study at large found these results: The authors proposed that each seasonal influenza vaccination may bring in only a limited number of new T cells.

Regarding this clonotype: Its recognized antigen is unknown. Per-nucleotide qualities are absent, and no much larger clonotype sits a single base away.

CDR1 and CDR2, looked up from the germline V gene (reference sequence), are DFQATT and SNEGSKA. The germline V and J ends show losses of 3 bases and 10 bases respectively, and no gene match explains 10 bases of the junction. The CDR3 has 15 amino acids, counting the end cysteine and phenylalanine. Only the CDR3 DNA stays, 45 bases, in frame from base 1. Sequenced material: PBMCs from blood, taken 5 days after vaccination. The chain is encoded by TRBV20-1 joined to TRBJ1-6; 9 central bases correspond to TRBD1. The source is a man between 45 and 60 years old who received an inactivated influenza vaccine. Donor details come from another sample of the same person, matched by shared clones. The DNA is TGCAGTGCTAGCTCGTGGGACAGGGAAGGATCACCCCTCCACTTT. The encoded protein is CSASSWDREGSPLHF.